The 11 T cell receptor beta chains below were found in one sample sequenced in a study of T cell responses to AZD1222 COVID-19 vaccine. Measured with immunoSEQ multiplex PCR; TCRdb has only the in-frame clones, and not every one. The sample has fewer than 150,000 clones, approximately 90% seen once; the top ten hold 6.5%. The specimen was peripheral blood, collected 28 days after the second AZD1222 dose. The receptors were sampled from an adult who received the AZD1222 COVID-19 vaccine.

The CDR3 loop is CASSVLAGGQETQYF. The CDR3 DNA reads TGTGCCAGCAGCGTTCTAGCGGGGGGGCAAGAGACCCAGTACTTC. This chain connects TRBV9 to TRBJ2-5, with 12 bases matching TRBD2. V shed 2 bases and J 2 bases; nucleotides not matched to a gene: 1. Germline V gives CDR1 SGDLS, CDR2 YYNGEE. CDR3 length: 15 residues.

The chain combines TRBV4-3 with TRBJ1-1; D remains ambiguous. V was cut by 5 bases and J by 2 bases, with 12 bases left in between. In germline, CDR1 is LGHNA, CDR2 YSLEER. The CDR3 contains 14 residues. The CDR3, as DNA: TGCGCCAGCAGCTCTGGCAGCACCAACACTGAAGCTTTCTTT. Translating it yields CASSSGSTNTEAFF.

This chain uses TRBV7-2 with TRBJ2-5; 15 nucleotides line up with TRBD2. Looked up from germline, CDR1 is SGHTA and CDR2 is FQGNSA. The CDR3 is 16 amino acids. Trimming removed 2 bases from V and 9 bases from J; junction bases left unmatched: 7. The CDR3 spells CASSLTGLAGGRAQYF. The CDR3 DNA follows: TGTGCCAGCAGCTTAACTGGACTAGCGGGGGGGCGGGCCCAGTACTTC.

This clone showed up just once. V and J are TRBV5-4 and TRBJ1-1; no firm D call. The CDR3 has 11 residues. Germline values: CDR1 SGHNT, CDR2 YYREEE (reference sequence). V was shortened by 4 bases and J by 5 bases, with 6 bases between the two germline ends. The chain's CDR3 is CASSEGTEAFF. DNA for the CDR3: TGTGCCAGCAGCGAAGGTACTGAAGCTTTCTTT.

This chain joins TRBV6-5 and TRBJ1-6; D is undetermined. The V end was cut by 7 bases, the J end by 0 bases, with 1 base between. From germline, CDR1 is MNHEY and CDR2 SVGAGI. There are 12 residues in the CDR3. The CDR3 is CASNSYNSPLHF. As DNA, the CDR3 is TGTGCCAGCAACTCCTATAATTCACCCCTCCACTTT.

The chain couples TRBV28 to TRBJ1-1; no clear D. V was shortened by 2 bases and J by 5 bases, with 6 bases between the two germline ends. The CDR3 is 12 amino acids. The germline V gene has CDR1 MDHEN and CDR2 SYDVKM. CDR3 residues: CASSLRETEAFF. Here the CDR3 DNA reads TGTGCCAGCAGTTTAAGGGAGACTGAAGCTTTCTTT. The whole variable domain, filled in from reference TRBV28 and TRBJ1-1, reads DVKVTQSSRYLVKRTGEKVFLECVQDMDHENMFWYRQDPGLGLRLIYFSYDVKMKEKGDIPEGYSVSREKKERFSLILESASTNQTSMYLCASSLRETEAFFGQGTRLTVV.

V usage is TRBV7-2 and J usage is TRBJ2-5; TRBD1 or TRBD2 may be the D gene (5 bases each). The germline gives CDR1 SGHTA, CDR2 FQGNSA. This CDR3 is built from 16 residues. Between the trimmed V and J ends, which lost 3 bases and 2 bases, there was a span of 16 bases. CDR3 region: CASSLVSGQLQETQYF. The CDR3 DNA sequence: TGTGCCAGCAGCTTGGTTTCGGGGCAACTACAAGAGACCCAGTACTTC.

This clone appeared a single time. The V and J genes are TRBV7-9 and TRBJ1-2; a weak D match, TRBD1 (5 bases). V lost 1 base and J lost 0, with 9 bases in between. The CDR3 consists of 15 residues. CDR1 is SEHNR and CDR2 is FQNEAQ in the germline V gene (reference sequence). CDR3 DNA sequence: TGTGCCAGCAGCTTAGAGGCAGGGTCTAACTATGGCTACACCTTC. Protein: CASSLEAGSNYGYTF. The full variable domain, in which reference TRBV7-9 and TRBJ1-2 provide the parts outside the CDR3, is DTGVSQNPRHKITKRGQNVTFRCDPISEHNRLYWYRQTLGQGPEFLTYFQNEAQLEKSRLLSDRFSAERPKGSFSTLEIQRTEQGDSAMYLCASSLEAGSNYGYTFGSGTRLTVV.

The genes are TRBV10-3 and TRBJ1-1, with TRBD1 identical over 11 bases. This CDR3 comprises 13 residues. J gave up 9 bases and V 5 bases, and 5 bases lay outside the gene matches. Germline V gene data show CDR1 as ENHRY and CDR2 as SYGVKD. The CDR3 protein is CAISPGQGVKAFF. CDR3 nucleotides: TGTGCCATCAGTCCGGGACAGGGGGTGAAAGCTTTCTTT.

The chain couples TRBV7-2 to TRBJ2-1, with TRBD1 identical over 9 bases. Trimming cost V 5 bases and J 3 bases; bases outside gene matches: 2. The germline V gene has CDR1 SGHTA and CDR2 FQGNSA. This CDR3 is 14 amino acids long. The CDR3 DNA follows: TGTGCCAGCAGCGGACAGGGGAGCTACAATGAGCAGTTCTTC. It is translated as CASSGQGSYNEQFF. The variable domain in full, completed from reference TRBV7-2 and TRBJ2-1, reads GAGVSQSPSNKVTEKGKDVELRCDPISGHTALYWYRQSLGQGLEFLIYFQGNSAPDKSGLPSDRFSAERTGGSVSTLTIQRTQQEDSAVYLCASSGQGSYNEQFFGPGTRLTVL.

The chain joins TRBV6-6 to TRBJ2-7, with 7 bases aligning to TRBD1. The CDR3 is 16 amino acids. Germline loops: CDR1 MNHNY, CDR2 SVGAGI (reference sequence). Unmatched junction bases numbered 8, after V lost 1 base and J lost 2 bases. CDR3 nucleotide sequence: TGTGCCAGCAGTTACTATTCCCGGACAGGCCCCTACGAGCAGTACTTC. Residues: CASSYYSRTGPYEQYF.